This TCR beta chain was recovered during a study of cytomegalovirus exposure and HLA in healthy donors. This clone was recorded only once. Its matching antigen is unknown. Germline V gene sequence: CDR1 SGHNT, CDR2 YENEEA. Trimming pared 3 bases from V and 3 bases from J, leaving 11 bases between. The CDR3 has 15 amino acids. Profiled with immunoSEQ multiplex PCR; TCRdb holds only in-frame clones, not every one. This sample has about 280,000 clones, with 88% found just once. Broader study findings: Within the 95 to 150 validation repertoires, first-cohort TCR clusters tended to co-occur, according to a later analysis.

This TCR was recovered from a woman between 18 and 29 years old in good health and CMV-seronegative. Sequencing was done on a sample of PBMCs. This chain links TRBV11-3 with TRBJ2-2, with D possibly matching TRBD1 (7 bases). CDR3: CASSLSRGDTGELFF. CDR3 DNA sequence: TGTGCCAGCAGCTTGTCCAGGGGGGACACCGGGGAGCTGTTTTTT.